A selection of T cell receptor beta chains follows, all from one sample in a study of CD8+ T cells in alopecia areata. The repertoire was sequenced with immunoSEQ multiplex PCR; TCRdb's copy has only in-frame clones and lacks some. Of over 90,000 clones listed, approximately 90% were seen once; the top ten hold around 10%. The specimen was CD8+ T cells sorted from blood, collected between weeks 30 and 35, from a patient treated with tofacitinib. These TCRs come from a human donor with alopecia areata. CDR3s include the opening cysteine and the closing phenylalanine or tryptophan. Fields, in order: V gene, J gene, clone size, D gene, CDR3 DNA, CDR3 protein. D genes are given only for firm matches. Clone size appears in some rows only: once, few, many, or a class for an expanded clone.

v_call: TRBV11-2
j_call: TRBJ2-2
clone_size: .
d_call: .
cdr3_nt: TGTGCCAGCAGCTTAGGCTACGGACAGACTATCACCGGGGAGCTGTTTTTT
cdr3_aa: CASSLGYGQTITGELFF

v_call: TRBV7-2
j_call: TRBJ2-7
clone_size: .
d_call: TRBD1
cdr3_nt: TGTGCCAGCACCCAGGGGGCCTACGAGCAGTACTTC
cdr3_aa: CASTQGAYEQYF

v_call: TRBV27
j_call: TRBJ1-1
clone_size: once
d_call: .
cdr3_nt: TGTGCCAGCCTAGCCCCTACGAAAATGAACACTGAAGCTTTCTTT
cdr3_aa: CASLAPTKMNTEAFF

v_call: TRBV29-1
j_call: TRBJ2-7
clone_size: .
d_call: TRBD1
cdr3_nt: TGCAGCGCCTCGACAGGGGGCCCCTACGAGCAGTACTTC
cdr3_aa: CSASTGGPYEQYF

v_call: TRBV6-1
j_call: TRBJ2-7
clone_size: .
d_call: TRBD2
cdr3_nt: TGTGCCAGCGTGATAGCGGGAGTCGTGCAGTACTTC
cdr3_aa: CASVIAGVVQYF

v_call: TRBV7-9
j_call: TRBJ2-5
clone_size: .
d_call: .
cdr3_nt: TGTGCCAGCAGCTATTCCCCCGAGACCCAGTACTTC
cdr3_aa: CASSYSPETQYF

v_call: TRBV2
j_call: TRBJ2-2
clone_size: .
d_call: .
cdr3_nt: TGTGCCAGCAGTGTATCCGCCGGGGAGCTGTTTTTT
cdr3_aa: CASSVSAGELFF

v_call: TRBV29-1
j_call: TRBJ2-1
clone_size: .
d_call: .
cdr3_nt: TGCAGCGTTGAACCTGACAGCTATGAGCAGTTCTTC
cdr3_aa: CSVEPDSYEQFF

v_call: TRBV19
j_call: TRBJ2-6
clone_size: .
d_call: .
cdr3_nt: TGTGCCAGTAGTAGGACGGGCGTAGAGTCTGGGGCCAACGTCCTGACTTTC
cdr3_aa: CASSRTGVESGANVLTF

v_call: TRBV27
j_call: TRBJ1-5
clone_size: few
d_call: .
cdr3_nt: TGTGCCAGCAGTCCACAGGGTCAGCCCCAGCATTTT
cdr3_aa: CASSPQGQPQHF

v_call: TRBV10-3
j_call: TRBJ2-7
clone_size: .
d_call: .
cdr3_nt: TGTGCCATCAGTGCGAAGCGCCCCTACGAGCAGTACTTC
cdr3_aa: CAISAKRPYEQYF

v_call: TRBV6-6
j_call: TRBJ1-5
clone_size: .
d_call: .
cdr3_nt: TGTGCCAGCAGTTACTCGATATCCAGGTATCAGCCCCAGCATTTT
cdr3_aa: CASSYSISRYQPQHF